The 32 T cell receptor beta chains below were found in one sample sequenced in a study of vaccination and CD4 T cells after COVID-19. TCRdb called the PCR reads again in MiXCR, with one record for every CDR3 protein. This sample has some 22,000 distinct CDR3 sequences, with 50% to 65% found just once. Here the sequenced sample was CD4+ T cells from blood, taken before SARS-CoV-2 vaccination. Source of these receptors: a human donor who had recovered from COVID-19.

V usage is TRBV19 and J usage is TRBJ2-3; D perhaps matches TRBD1 (5 bases). The germline gives CDR1 LNHDA, CDR2 SQIVND (reference sequence). This CDR3 is built from 15 residues. Trimming took off 7 bases at V and 3 bases at J, with 17 bases between the two ends. The CDR3 DNA reads as TGTGCCAGTACCGAAACGGCAGGGATGACAGATACGCAGTATTTT. This translates into CASTETAGMTDTQYF.

Only a few counts were recorded for this clonotype. The chain uses TRBV12-3 or TRBV12-4 and TRBJ2-7; 7 bases are a match to TRBD1. This CDR3 contains 13 residues. The V segment lost 1 base and the J segment 4 bases; nucleotides outside the gene matches: 1. The CDR3 region is CASSLGGQYEQYF. The CDR3 DNA reads as TGTGCCAGCAGTTTAGGGGGACAGTACGAGCAGTACTTC.

J is TRBJ2-3 and V is TRBV7-6, with TRBD1 matching 8 bases. The CDR3 totals 18 residues. V dropped 5 bases and J dropped 2; count of bases not matched to a gene: 15. Germline V lookup: CDR1 SGHVS, CDR2 FNYEAQ. CDR3 in amino acids: CASSARTGSLTNTDTQYF. The CDR3 DNA reads as TGTGCCAGCAGCGCCCGGACAGGGTCCCTAACGAACACAGATACGCAGTATTTT.

The chain combines TRBV7-9 with TRBJ2-1; D is unresolved. Germline V CDR1 and CDR2: SEHNR, FQNEAQ (reference sequence). This CDR3 region has 15 residues. The V end lost 3 bases, the J end lost 2 bases, and 11 bases lay between the germline ends. CDR3 bases: TGTGCCAGCAGCTTGTGGACGGGTCCCTACAATGAGCAGTTCTTC. This translates into CASSLWTGPYNEQFF.

This clonotype was detected only a few times. The rearrangement links TRBV7-9 to TRBJ2-3, with D possibly matching TRBD2 (5 bases). This CDR3 comprises 16 residues. Trimming left V 3 bases short and J 5 bases short, with 18 bases between. Germline V gene lookup returns CDR1 SEHNR and CDR2 FQNEAQ (reference sequence). The CDR3 loop is CASSFGRANGGDTQYF. The CDR3 bases are TGTGCCAGCAGCTTTGGACGGGCCAACGGAGGAGATACGCAGTATTTT.

J is TRBJ1-1 and V is TRBV7-2; weak D call: TRBD1 (5 bases). V lost 6 bases and J lost 4, with 15 bases in between. This CDR3 has 14 amino acids. The germline V gene has CDR1 SGHTA and CDR2 FQGNSA. Here the CDR3 DNA reads TGTGCCAGCAGTCGCCGGGACGGGCTCACTGAAGCTTTCTTT. As protein: CASSRRDGLTEAFF.

This chain uses TRBV7-3 with TRBJ2-1; D is possibly TRBD2 (6 bases). Germline CDR1 and CDR2: SGHTA and FQGTGA. CDR3 length equals 15 residues. The V and J ends lost 5 bases and 0 bases respectively, with 11 bases between them. CDR3 sequence (DNA): TGTGCCAGCAGCCCGGCGGAGGGCTCCTACAATGAGCAGTTCTTC. Protein product: CASSPAEGSYNEQFF.

A single count supports this clonotype. This chain links TRBV5-8 with TRBJ1-2; 8 nucleotides agree with TRBD1. This CDR3 contains 15 residues. Trimming cost V 4 bases and J 8 bases; bases outside gene matches: 13. From germline, CDR1 is SGHTS and CDR2 YDEGEE. The CDR3 region has the DNA TGTGCCAGCAGCAAAGGACAGGGACTCCTCGACGGCTACACCTTC. Encoded protein: CASSKGQGLLDGYTF.

The V gene is TRBV7-9, the J gene TRBJ2-7; D perhaps matches TRBD2 (5 bases). From germline, CDR1 is SEHNR and CDR2 FQNEAQ (reference sequence). Trimming pared 2 bases from V and 6 bases from J, leaving 11 bases between. This CDR3 has 13 amino acids. The CDR3 nucleotides read TGTGCCAGCAGCTTACCGATAGAGGGCGAGCAGTACTTC. Translating gives CASSLPIEGEQYF.

In DNA, the CDR3 is TGTGCCAGCAGGGGAGGGGCGCGAGAGACCCAGTACTTC. Translated, it gives CASRGGARETQYF. The chain has TRBV28 and TRBJ2-5, with 7 nucleotides matching TRBD2. Germline-derived CDR1 and CDR2 are MDHEN and SYDVKM. This CDR3 region has 13 residues. V was clipped by 6 bases and J by 4 bases; unmatched bases: 5.

The CDR3 here is CASSLYPGTSLGGELFF. As DNA, the CDR3 is TGTGCCAGCAGCTTATACCCCGGGACTAGCCTGGGCGGGGAGCTGTTTTTT. This chain connects TRBV7-2 to TRBJ2-2, with 9 bases fitting TRBD2. Germline CDR1 SGHTA, CDR2 FQGNSA. The junction had 11 bases not matched to a gene; V was cut back by 2 bases and J by 7 bases. This CDR3 region has 17 residues. Full variable domain (rest looked up from reference TRBV7-2 and TRBJ2-2): GAGVSQSPSNKVTEKGKDVELRCDPISGHTALYWYRQSLGQGLEFLIYFQGNSAPDKSGLPSDRFSAERTGGSVSTLTIQRTQQEDSAVYLCASSLYPGTSLGGELFFGEGSRLTVL.

The chain joins TRBV2 to TRBJ1-5; TRBD1 is a possible D gene (5 bases). V lost 4 bases, J lost 3 bases, and 10 bases lay in between. CDR1 is SNHLY, CDR2 FYNNEI, per germline. This CDR3 region has 14 residues. The CDR3 sequence is CASSVAGTNQPQHF. In DNA, the CDR3 is TGTGCCAGCAGTGTAGCAGGGACCAATCAGCCCCAGCATTTT.

The gene calls are TRBV19 and TRBJ2-3, with D perhaps matching TRBD1 or TRBD2 (5 bases each). Germline values: CDR1 LNHDA, CDR2 SQIVND (reference sequence). The CDR3 has 16 residues. V lost 5 bases, J lost 2 bases, and 17 bases lay in between. The CDR3 sequence is CASSGSGRSYTDTQYF. CDR3 nucleotide sequence: TGTGCCAGTAGTGGGTCGGGACGGTCCTACACAGATACGCAGTATTTT.

The chain uses TRBV7-7 and TRBJ2-5; possibly TRBD1 for D (5 bases). This CDR3 is built from 13 residues. Trimming removed 1 base at V and 5 bases at J, with 8 bases between. Germline V gene lookup returns CDR1 SSHAT and CDR2 FNYEAQ (reference sequence). CDR3 loop: CASSLDRRETQYF. CDR3 coding DNA: TGTGCCAGCAGCTTAGACAGGCGGGAGACCCAGTACTTC.

The rearrangement links TRBV14 to TRBJ1-2, with D unclear. Trimming left V 1 base short and J 8 bases short, with 11 bases between. CDR1 and CDR2 from the germline V gene are SGHDN and FVKESK. This CDR3 has 13 residues. The CDR3 nucleotides are TGTGCCAGCAGCCAAGGGGGAGGTCCGGGCTACACCTTC. Its translation: CASSQGGGPGYTF. Combining the CDR3 with reference TRBV14 and TRBJ1-2 gives the whole variable domain EAGVTQFPSHSVIEKGQTVTLRCDPISGHDNLYWYRRVMGKEIKFLLHFVKESKQDESGMPNNRFLAERTGGTYSTLKVQPAELEDSGVYFCASSQGGGPGYTFGSGTRLTVV.

This clonotype was seen a handful of times. The V call is TRBV6-1, the J call TRBJ2-3; the match to TRBD1 covers 7 bases. CDR3 length: 15 residues. From germline, CDR1 is MNHNS and CDR2 SASEGT. V lost 2 bases, J lost 1 base, and 3 bases stayed unmatched. For the CDR3, the DNA is TGTGCCAGCAGTGAACAGGGGGTCCGCACAGATACGCAGTATTTT. Residues: CASSEQGVRTDTQYF.

The rearrangement joins TRBV5-1 to TRBJ2-3, with 9 bases matching TRBD2. The CDR3 has 15 amino acids. V dropped 4 bases and J dropped 6; count of bases not matched to a gene: 9. CDR1 and CDR2 from the germline V gene are SGHRS and YFSETQ. The CDR3 DNA reads as TGCGCCAGCAGCGTTAGCGGGAGTTTTGGGGATACGCAGTATTTT. As protein: CASSVSGSFGDTQYF.

Remarks on this clonotype: A junction boundary mismatches the germline segment, possibly from a read error. This rearrangement joins TRBV2 to TRBJ2-2, with D uncertain. The CDR3 spans 12 residues. In germline, CDR1 is SNHLY, CDR2 FYNNEI. This CDR3 reads CASREDTGELFF. The CDR3 DNA is TGTGCCAGCAGGGAAGACACCGGGGAGCTGTTTTTT.

The chain recombines TRBV7-9 with TRBJ1-1; D possibly corresponds to TRBD1 (5 bases). There are 16 residues in the CDR3. The germline V and J ends were trimmed by 3 bases and 3 bases, with 17 bases remaining between them. CDR1 is SEHNR, CDR2 FQNEAQ, per germline (reference sequence). The CDR3 DNA reads as TGTGCCAGCAGCTTTCCAGGGTCGAAGGTGGACACTGAAGCTTTCTTT. It encodes CASSFPGSKVDTEAFF.

This rearrangement joins TRBV20-1 to TRBJ2-1; D assignment may be TRBD1 or TRBD2 (5 bases each). The CDR3 spans 14 residues. Germline V lookup: CDR1 DFQATT, CDR2 SNEGSKA (reference sequence). V was cut by 5 bases and J by 4 bases, with 15 bases left in between. The CDR3 loop is CSAHLPGRYNEQFF. CDR3 DNA: TGCAGTGCTCACCTCCCGGGACGTTACAATGAGCAGTTCTTC.

A few counts support this clonotype. The rearrangement links TRBV20-1 to TRBJ1-3; D gene unclear. The V end was cut by 0 bases, the J end by 0 bases, with 12 bases between. There are 16 residues in the CDR3. Per germline, CDR1 DFQATT and CDR2 SNEGSKA (reference sequence). The CDR3 loop reads CSAREEVVDSGNTIYF. The CDR3, as DNA: TGCAGTGCTAGAGAGGAAGTGGTCGACTCTGGAAACACCATATATTTT.

The chain has TRBV6-2 or TRBV6-3 and TRBJ2-3, with 9 bases aligning to TRBD2. In germline, CDR1 is MNHEY, CDR2 SVGEGT. Trimming removed 7 bases from V and 4 bases from J; junction bases left unmatched: 12. This CDR3 spans 16 amino acids. The CDR3 nucleotides read TGTGCCAGCACCCGCCGGCGGGGGGGTGTCGCAGATACGCAGTATTTT. It translates to CASTRRRGGVADTQYF.

The CDR3 DNA is TGTGCCAGCAGTGTATTAGGAGAAGAGACCCAGTACTTC. Translating it yields CASSVLGEETQYF. V is TRBV28 and J is TRBJ2-5; D gene ambiguous. V was clipped by 5 bases and J by 3 bases, with 10 bases between them. The CDR3 has 13 amino acids. Per germline, CDR1 MDHEN and CDR2 SYDVKM.

The gene calls are TRBV27 and TRBJ1-1, with a possible D match to TRBD1 (6 bases). From germline, CDR1 is MNHEY and CDR2 SMNVEV (reference sequence). V was clipped by 3 bases and J by 9 bases, with 14 bases between them. The CDR3 length is 13 residues. The CDR3 reads CASSLNREGKAFF. CDR3 coding DNA: TGTGCCAGCAGTTTGAACAGGGAGGGGAAAGCTTTCTTT.

This clonotype was seen a few times. V and J are TRBV7-8 and TRBJ1-5; possibly TRBD1 for D (6 bases). V dropped 8 bases and J dropped 6 bases, with 17 bases sitting between them. The CDR3 contains 14 residues. Germline CDR1 reads SGHVS; CDR2 reads FQNEAQ. The CDR3 sequence is CASFEGRGRQPQHF. In nucleotides, the CDR3 is TGTGCCAGCTTTGAGGGCAGGGGACGTCAGCCCCAGCATTTT. The variable domain in full, completed from reference TRBV7-8 and TRBJ1-5, reads GAGVSQSPRYKVAKRGQDVALRCDPISGHVSLFWYQQALGQGPEFLTYFQNEAQLDKSGLPSDRFFAERPEGSVSTLKIQRTQQEDSAVYLCASFEGRGRQPQHFGDGTRLSIL.

V and J are TRBV2 and TRBJ2-5; 9 bases agree with TRBD1. J lost 5 bases, V lost 6 bases, and 7 bases had no gene match. The length of the CDR3 is 14 residues. The V gene's germline CDR1 is SNHLY and CDR2 FYNNEI. CDR3 DNA: TGTGCCAGCAGAGGGGACAGGGTGAGGGAGACCCAGTACTTC. It is translated as CASRGDRVRETQYF.

This clonotype appeared once. This chain links TRBV19 with TRBJ1-5, with 7 nucleotides matching TRBD1. This CDR3 spans 18 amino acids. From germline, CDR1 is LNHDA and CDR2 SQIVND (reference sequence). Trimming cost V 7 bases and J 5 bases; bases outside gene matches: 20. CDR3 DNA: TGTGCCAGTACTACGAGCACCCGACAGGGAAAGATGCATCAGCCCCAGCATTTT. Its translation: CASTTSTRQGKMHQPQHF. The entire variable domain, with the rest obtained from reference TRBV19 and TRBJ1-5, is as follows: DGGITQSPKYLFRKEGQNVTLSCEQNLNHDAMYWYRQDPGQGLRLIYYSQIVNDFQKGDIAEGYSVSREKKESFPLTVTSAQKNPTAFYLCASTTSTRQGKMHQPQHFGDGTRLSIL.

This sequence joins TRBV6-2 or TRBV6-3 and TRBJ2-5; D unresolved. The CDR3 extends over 14 amino acids. Germline V gene data show CDR1 as MNHEY and CDR2 as SVGEGT. The V and J ends lost 2 bases and 1 base respectively, with 8 bases between them. The CDR3 protein is CASSYVILQETQYF. CDR3 DNA: TGTGCCAGCAGTTACGTGATCCTCCAAGAGACCCAGTACTTC.

The chain couples TRBV6-2 or TRBV6-3 to TRBJ2-3; 9 bases match TRBD2. The junction had 10 bases not matched to a gene; V was cut back by 8 bases and J by 4 bases. This CDR3 spans 15 amino acids. The germline V gene has CDR1 MNHEY and CDR2 SVGEGT. The CDR3 bases are TGTGCCAGCGCAAGCGGACTAGCGAACGCAGATACGCAGTATTTT. This encodes CASASGLANADTQYF.

This clonotype was picked up a small number of times. This chain connects TRBV6-2 or TRBV6-3 to TRBJ2-7, with D maybe TRBD1 (6 bases). V was trimmed by 2 bases and J by 5 bases, leaving 19 bases between them. Germline CDR1 MNHEY, CDR2 SVGEGT. The length of the CDR3 is 16 residues. CDR3 nucleotides: TGTGCCAGCAGTTACCCGTTCGGGACACCCCTCAACGAGCAGTACTTC. Its translation is CASSYPFGTPLNEQYF.

The rearrangement uses TRBV30 and TRBJ2-2, with D perhaps TRBD1 (7 bases). The CDR3 loop spans 13 amino acids. Germline values: CDR1 GTSNPN, CDR2 SVGIG (reference sequence). Between the trimmed V and J ends, which lost 4 bases and 8 bases, there was a span of 14 bases. The chain's CDR3 is CAWNRDSGGELFF. Written as DNA, the CDR3 is TGTGCCTGGAACCGGGACAGCGGGGGGGAGCTGTTTTTT.

J is TRBJ1-2 and V is TRBV24-1, with D perhaps matching TRBD1 (6 bases). The germline gives CDR1 KGHDR, CDR2 SFDVKD. The CDR3 runs to 16 residues. Deletions cut 4 bases from V and 7 bases from J, with 21 bases between. The CDR3: CATSDPTSSIGGGYTF. In DNA, the CDR3 is TGTGCCACCAGTGACCCGACGTCCAGCATAGGGGGTGGCTACACCTTC.